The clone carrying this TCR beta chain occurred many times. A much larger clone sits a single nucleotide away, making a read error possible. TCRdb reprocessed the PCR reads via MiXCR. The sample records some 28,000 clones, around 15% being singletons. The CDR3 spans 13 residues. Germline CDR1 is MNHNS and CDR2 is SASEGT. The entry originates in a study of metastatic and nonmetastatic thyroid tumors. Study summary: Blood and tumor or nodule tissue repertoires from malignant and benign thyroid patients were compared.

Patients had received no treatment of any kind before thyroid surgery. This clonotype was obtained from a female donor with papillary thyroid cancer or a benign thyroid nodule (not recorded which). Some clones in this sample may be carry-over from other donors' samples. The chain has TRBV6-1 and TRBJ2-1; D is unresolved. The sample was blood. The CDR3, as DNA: TGTGCCAGTCAAATAGCAACCTACAATGGGCAGTTCTTC. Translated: CASQIATYNGQFF.